This is a list of T cell receptor beta chains from one sample in a study of cytomegalovirus exposure and HLA in healthy donors. Measured with immunoSEQ multiplex PCR; TCRdb has only the in-frame clones, and not every one. Of fewer than 250,000 clones listed, almost 80% are singletons. What was sequenced was PBMCs. These receptors were collected from a male donor in good health and CMV-seronegative. Both conserved end residues are part of each CDR3. Each record gives: clone size, V gene, D gene, J gene, CDR3 DNA, CDR3 protein. The D gene is left open where the match is weak. The size field is filled for only some rows; it gives once, few, many or a size class.

.	TRBV5-4	.	TRBJ2-1	TGTGCCAGCAGCGAATCCCCGACAGACCTCTACAATGAGCAGTTCTTC	CASSESPTDLYNEQFF
.	TRBV28	TRBD1	TRBJ1-4	TGTGCCAGCAGTTTATTGGGGGACAGGGGTGAAAAACTGTTTTTT	CASSLLGDRGEKLFF
few	TRBV5-4	.	TRBJ1-1	TGTGCCAGCAGCTTGGCTGGGGGCAGGAACACTGAAGCTTTCTTT	CASSLAGGRNTEAFF
.	TRBV18	TRBD2	TRBJ2-3	TGTGCCAGCTCACTCCTAGCGGGAGGGGCAGATACGCAGTATTTT	CASSLLAGGADTQYF
few	TRBV6-1	.	TRBJ1-5	TGTGCCAGCAGTGAAATGCCAAGACAGACCCATCAGCCCCAGCATTTT	CASSEMPRQTHQPQHF
once	TRBV19	TRBD1	TRBJ2-7	TGTGCCAGTAGTATAGGTAGGGGGCCACCCTACGAGCAGTACTTC	CASSIGRGPPYEQYF
.	TRBV15	.	TRBJ1-1	TGTGCCACCAGCAGAGATGGGCCAGGAAAAGCTTTCTTT	CATSRDGPGKAFF
once	TRBV5-1	TRBD1	TRBJ2-7	TGTGCCAGCAGCAGCCGACAGGGAAGCTACGAGCAGTACTTC	CASSSRQGSYEQYF
.	TRBV18	TRBD2	TRBJ2-7	TGTGCCAGCTCACCCCGACTAGCGGGAGTGCTCGAGCAGTACTTC	CASSPRLAGVLEQYF
once	TRBV2	.	TRBJ2-7	TGTGCCGGCGGAAGTGTCAGCTCCGAGCAGTACTTC	CAGGSVSSEQYF
.	TRBV5-1	TRBD2	TRBJ2-7	TGCGCCAGCAGCTTCATAGCGGGAGGTGCGTACGAGCAGTACTTC	CASSFIAGGAYEQYF
.	TRBV14	TRBD1	TRBJ1-5	TGTGCCAGCAGCCCGCAGGGGGTCGAGATTCAGCCCCAGCATTTT	CASSPQGVEIQPQHF
.	TRBV2	TRBD2	TRBJ2-2	TGTGCCAGCACCGGACTAGCGGGGAACACCGGGGAGCTGTTTTTT	CASTGLAGNTGELFF
.	TRBV9	.	TRBJ2-7	TGTGCCAGCAGCACGGGACTCGCCCAGACCTCCTACGAGCAGTACTTC	CASSTGLAQTSYEQYF
.	TRBV25-1	TRBD1	TRBJ2-7	TGTGCCAGCAGTGACCCTTCCCCCCGGGACAGGGGAAACGAGCAGTACTTC	CASSDPSPRDRGNEQYF
.	TRBV5-1	.	TRBJ1-4	TGCGCCAGCAGCCCTGACAGACCAACTAATGAAAAACTGTTTTTT	CASSPDRPTNEKLFF
.	TRBV5-4	.	TRBJ1-2	TGTGCCAGCAGCCCGACGGACATAATTCCCTATGGCTACACCTTC	CASSPTDIIPYGYTF
.	TRBV6-5	.	TRBJ1-4	TGTGCCAGCAGTTACGGAACAGAAAATGAAAAACTGTTTTTT	CASSYGTENEKLFF
few	TRBV10-3	TRBD1	TRBJ1-2	TGTGCCATCAGTGACGGACAGGGGTACTATGGCTACACCTTC	CAISDGQGYYGYTF
once	TRBV6-1	.	TRBJ2-7	TGTGCCAGCAGGTATGACAGTCCTGGGTACTACGAGCAGTACTTC	CASRYDSPGYYEQYF
.	TRBV5-1	.	TRBJ2-6	TGCGCCAGCGGTAGGGGCGGATCTGGGGCCAACGTCCTGACTTTC	CASGRGGSGANVLTF
few	TRBV19	TRBD2	TRBJ2-3	TGTGCCAGTAGCATAGCGGGAAGGGCAGATACGCAGTATTTT	CASSIAGRADTQYF
many	TRBV29-1	TRBD1	TRBJ2-7	TGCAGCGTTTGGGTCTCCGGGACAGGTTCCTACGAGCAGTACTTC	CSVWVSGTGSYEQYF
few	TRBV7-8	TRBD1	TRBJ1-2	TGTGCCAGCAGCCCGCGGACAGGGTTTACCTATGGCTACACCTTC	CASSPRTGFTYGYTF
once	TRBV6-5	TRBD1	TRBJ1-1	TGTGCCAGCAACGGACAGGGGGGGAACACTGAAGCTTTCTTT	CASNGQGGNTEAFF
once	TRBV27	.	TRBJ2-4	TGTGCCAGCAGCCTTTCTCTAGCGCTAGCCAAAAACATTCAGTACTTC	CASSLSLALAKNIQYF
.	TRBV9	TRBD2	TRBJ2-3	TGTGCCAGCAGCGTTAGCGGGAAGATGGATATGCAGTATTTT	CASSVSGKMDMQYF
.	TRBV14	.	TRBJ2-2	TGTGCCAGCAGGCCATTAGCTGCCGGGGAGCTGTTTTTT	CASRPLAAGELFF
.	TRBV5-6	.	TRBJ2-6	TGTGCCAGCAGATGGGGGGAGGGGGTAACTCGCTCTGGGGCCAACGTCCTGACTTTC	CASRWGEGVTRSGANVLTF
few	TRBV28	.	TRBJ1-1	TGTGCCAGCAGTCCCCTCGCGCAGACAGGAGTGAACACTGAAGCTTTCTTT	CASSPLAQTGVNTEAFF
.	TRBV7-6	TRBD2	TRBJ2-7	TGTGCCAGCAGCTGGCTAGCGGGAGGTTTCGAGCAGTACTTC	CASSWLAGGFEQYF
.	TRBV6-1	.	TRBJ2-2	TGTGCCAGCAGTGAAGCGCTTCTAGTGTTAGGGACACCCAACACCGGGGAGCTGTTTTTT	CASSEALLVLGTPNTGELFF
.	TRBV10-1	.	TRBJ2-7	TGCGCCAGCAGTGAGTCGCTTCCCGGGACTTCACCTTACGAGCAGTACTTC	CASSESLPGTSPYEQYF
.	TRBV6-5	TRBD2	TRBJ2-1	TGTGCCAGCAGTTGGGGACTAGCGGAAGCATACAATGAGCAGTTCTTC	CASSWGLAEAYNEQFF
.	TRBV25-1	TRBD2	TRBJ2-1	TGTGCCAGTTCACGAGGACTAGCGGGAGTTAATGAGCAGTTCTTC	CASSRGLAGVNEQFF
.	TRBV5-6	TRBD2	TRBJ2-7	TGTGCCAGCAGCTTGGTACGTCTTAGCGGGAGATCAGACTCCTACGAGCAGTACTTC	CASSLVRLSGRSDSYEQYF
.	TRBV6-6	TRBD2	TRBJ2-7	TGTGCCAGCAGGATTAGCGGGAACTCCTACGAGCAGTACTTC	CASRISGNSYEQYF
.	TRBV29-1	TRBD1	TRBJ2-7	TGCAGCGTTGAAAGCCGGAGACAGGGAGTCTCCTACGAGCAGTACTTC	CSVESRRQGVSYEQYF
few	TRBV5-1	TRBD2	TRBJ2-7	TGCGCCAGCAGCTTACTAGCGTACGGTTCCTACGAGCAGTACTTC	CASSLLAYGSYEQYF
once	TRBV7-8	TRBD1	TRBJ1-1	TGTGCCAGCAGCGGCGACAGGGGAGGCGCACTTGGCGCTGAAGCTTTCTTT	CASSGDRGGALGAEAFF
.	TRBV29-1	.	TRBJ2-7	TGCAGCGTTGAGTCTCCAGGGGCCTACGAGCAGTACTTC	CSVESPGAYEQYF
.	TRBV9	.	TRBJ1-5	TGTGCCAGCAGCCCAGACGGGGGGCGAAGGGGCAATCAGCCCCAGCATTTT	CASSPDGGRRGNQPQHF